This T cell receptor beta chain was retrieved from a study of T cell changes during pregnancy in multiple sclerosis. The assay was immunoSEQ multiplex PCR, and TCRdb's table has in-frame clones only and misses some. The sample yields about 120,000 clones, 80% to 95% seen once. There are 14 residues in the CDR3. In germline, CDR1 is SGDLS, CDR2 YYNGEE. The junction had 3 bases not matched to a gene; V was cut back by 0 bases and J by 6 bases. The material sequenced was peripheral blood, taken before pregnancy. The chain employs TRBV9 and TRBJ1-2, with 9 bases fitting TRBD1. This TCR was sampled from a female donor with multiple sclerosis, enrolled in a pregnancy study. The CDR3 is CASSVGGTGNGYTF. CDR3 DNA: TGTGCCAGCAGCGTAGGCGGGACAGGGAATGGCTACACCTTC.